The 10 T cell receptor beta chains given below trace back to one sample, sequenced in a study of regulatory T cells in long-lasting Graves disease. Arm-PCR of CDR3 regions and iRepertoire HTBI primers were used to build TCR beta libraries. TCRdb fed the multiplex PCR reads into MiXCR, producing one record per CDR3 protein. The sample has hundreds of thousands of distinct CDR3 sequences; approximately 13% are singletons. Time point in this sample: newly diagnosed GD, antithyroid drugs for less than 3 months. RNA isolated from PBMCs was used to make the TCR library. This sample also appeared in a second study, on T cells in Graves' hyperthyroidism and ophthalmopathy.

The input for sequencing was peripheral blood mononuclear cells (PBMCs), taken at new diagnosis, from a patient treated with antithyroid drugs. The receptor set was obtained from a man aged 25 to 40 with Graves disease.

The V call is TRBV11-2, the J call TRBJ1-3, with a weak D call TRBD1 (6 bases). CDR1 is SGHAT and CDR2 is FQNNGV in the germline V gene. V was cut by 7 bases and J by 3 bases, with 22 bases left in between. The CDR3 runs to 17 residues. The DNA of the CDR3 is TGTGCCAGCATCTCAGACGAAGGGGGGACAAGTGGAAACACCATATATTTT. It encodes CASISDEGGTSGNTIYF.

This clonotype was picked up many times. The chain combines TRBV6-1 with TRBJ1-5; weak D call: TRBD1 (5 bases). Deletions cut 6 bases from V and 3 bases from J, with 12 bases between. CDR1 and CDR2 (germline): MNHNS, SASEGT. This CDR3 region has 14 residues. This chain's CDR3 is CASRGRNFNQPQHF. The DNA of the CDR3 is TGTGCCAGCAGGGGACGGAACTTCAATCAGCCCCAGCATTTT.

This clonotype was counted at least ten times. The genes are TRBV9 and TRBJ2-1, with D tentatively TRBD1 (5 bases). The CDR3 spans 12 residues. The V end was cut by 0 bases, the J end by 8 bases, with 6 bases between. CDR1 is SGDLS and CDR2 is YYNGEE in the germline V gene. The CDR3 reads CASSVEGYEQFF. For the CDR3, the DNA is TGTGCCAGCAGCGTAGAGGGGTATGAGCAGTTCTTC.

The sample holds many counts of this clonotype. V usage is TRBV20-1 and J usage is TRBJ2-1, with 8 positions matching TRBD1. The CDR3 has 13 residues. Germline V gives CDR1 DFQATT, CDR2 SNEGSKA (reference sequence). The CDR3 DNA follows: TGCAGGGCAAACAGGGGGAGAAACAATGAGCAGTTCTTC. This encodes CRANRGRNNEQFF.

The chain is built from TRBV29-1 and TRBJ1-1; 7 bases agree with TRBD1. The germline gives CDR1 SQVTM, CDR2 ANQGSEA. The CDR3 spans 11 residues. CDR3 nucleotides: TGCAGTCTGGGAGGGGGCGGGGGTGCTTTCTTT. This translates into CSLGGGGGAFF.

This clonotype was counted between two and nine times. This chain connects TRBV5-1 to TRBJ2-7; 8 bases align to TRBD1. The CDR3 has 14 amino acids. From germline, CDR1 is SGHRS and CDR2 YFSETQ. Trimming at V came to 5 bases and at J to 7 bases, leaving 11 bases not matched to a gene. The CDR3, as DNA: TGCGCCAGCAGTGCCGGGACAGGAGTTTTGGAGCAGTACTTC. It codes for CASSAGTGVLEQYF.

This clonotype was observed many times. The CDR3 DNA is TGCAGCGTTGGGGACAGGGGCCCCGACACTGAAGCTTTCTTT. Encoded protein: CSVGDRGPDTEAFF. The chain links TRBV29-1 to TRBJ1-1, with 10 bases fitting TRBD1. Germline CDR1 reads SQVTM; CDR2 reads ANQGSEA. V lost 4 bases, J lost 3 bases, and 5 bases stayed unmatched. The CDR3 is 14 amino acids.

This clonotype has a count of ten or more. The chain recombines TRBV24-1 with TRBJ2-1; TRBD2 matches at 8 bases. CDR1 is KGHDR, CDR2 SFDVKD, per germline. The CDR3 is 16 amino acids. Trimming at V came to 0 bases and at J to 4 bases, leaving 4 bases not matched to a gene. The CDR3 here is CATSDLRAGAYNEQFF. For the CDR3, the DNA is TGTGCCACCAGTGATTTGCGAGCGGGAGCATACAATGAGCAGTTCTTC.

The sample holds a few counts of this clonotype. This sequence joins TRBV5-1 and TRBJ1-1; D gene unclear. The CDR3 has 14 residues. V was shortened by 5 bases and J by 2 bases, with 13 bases between the two germline ends. Germline V lookup: CDR1 SGHRS, CDR2 YFSETQ. In nucleotides, the CDR3 is TGCGCCAGCAGGCGCCAGACACTTAACACTGAAGCTTTCTTT. Translating it yields CASRRQTLNTEAFF.

The rearrangement uses TRBV2 and TRBJ1-1, with unresolved D. CDR3 length: 13 residues. The germline gives CDR1 SNHLY, CDR2 FYNNEI. The germline V and J ends were trimmed by 8 bases and 0 bases, with 10 bases remaining between them. CDR3 loop: CASGRTVNTEAFF. CDR3 in DNA: TGTGCCAGCGGGCGGACGGTGAACACTGAAGCTTTCTTT.